The rows below give T cell receptor beta chains drawn from one sample of a study of monozygotic twins with inflammatory bowel disease. TCRdb re-called the 5' RACE reads; one entry per CDR3 protein, DNA not given. The table gives approximately 420,000 distinct CDR3 sequences; the top ten clones make up under 3% of it. Source material: blood. These receptors were collected from a human donor with ulcerative colitis or Crohn's disease, or a healthy co-twin of an affected twin (not recorded which). The CDR3 runs from the conserved cysteine through the conserved F or W.

J gene: TRBJ1-6
V gene: TRBV7-9
CDR3 protein: CASSLGGENNSPLHF

J gene: TRBJ1-3
V gene: TRBV7-2
CDR3 protein: CASSSTRVGNTIYF

J gene: TRBJ1-3
V gene: TRBV15
CDR3 protein: CATSRYGAGGNTIYF

J gene: TRBJ2-1
V gene: TRBV3-1
CDR3 protein: CASSPETGIRNEQFF

J gene: TRBJ2-7
V gene: TRBV7-2
CDR3 protein: CASSPGPAGEQYF

J gene: TRBJ1-5
V gene: TRBV6-1
CDR3 protein: CASSPTTGSYQPQHF

J gene: TRBJ2-1
V gene: TRBV7-9
CDR3 protein: CASSAGTSGRDEQFF

J gene: TRBJ2-5
V gene: TRBV12-3/TRBV12-4
CDR3 protein: CASSFNRETQYF

J gene: TRBJ1-4
V gene: TRBV9
CDR3 protein: CASSGQGKLFF

J gene: TRBJ2-7
V gene: TRBV11-2
CDR3 protein: CASSLLPASYEQYF

J gene: TRBJ2-5
V gene: TRBV6-1
CDR3 protein: CASSETLYQETQYF

J gene: TRBJ1-6
V gene: TRBV6-1
CDR3 protein: CASKPGHANSPLHF

J gene: TRBJ2-7
V gene: TRBV7-6
CDR3 protein: CASSPAGDRGNEQYF

J gene: TRBJ2-1
V gene: TRBV5-1
CDR3 protein: CASKTGQGTTSYNEQFF

J gene: TRBJ2-2
V gene: TRBV7-6
CDR3 protein: CASSLFRNTGELFF

J gene: TRBJ2-7
V gene: TRBV20-1
CDR3 protein: CSARDSGISEQYF

J gene: TRBJ2-1
V gene: TRBV10-3
CDR3 protein: CAISEAASGTYNEQFF

J gene: TRBJ2-5
V gene: TRBV11-2
CDR3 protein: CASSLALGAYQETQYF

J gene: TRBJ1-5
V gene: TRBV19
CDR3 protein: CASKRTGFSNQPQHF

J gene: TRBJ1-3
V gene: TRBV6-2/TRBV6-3
CDR3 protein: CASSPDLSGNTIYF

J gene: TRBJ1-2
V gene: TRBV19
CDR3 protein: CASSPYSGTASHTF

J gene: TRBJ2-7
V gene: TRBV6-5
CDR3 protein: CASTGSSYEQYF

J gene: TRBJ2-5
V gene: TRBV4-2
CDR3 protein: CASSPGGTYSSVQETQYF

J gene: TRBJ1-4
V gene: TRBV30
CDR3 protein: CAWTGGPTNEKLFF

J gene: TRBJ1-1
V gene: TRBV3-1
CDR3 protein: CASSQVEGTEAFF

J gene: TRBJ1-5
V gene: TRBV20-1
CDR3 protein: CSAREGGLSNQPQHF

J gene: TRBJ2-2
V gene: TRBV9
CDR3 protein: CASSVDPTQAGELFF

J gene: TRBJ1-1
V gene: TRBV11-3
CDR3 protein: CASSVRDTTEAFF

J gene: TRBJ1-5
V gene: TRBV20-1
CDR3 protein: CSGSDRPSNQPQHF

J gene: TRBJ1-1
V gene: TRBV6-5
CDR3 protein: CASSYSIHRPEAFF

J gene: TRBJ2-3
V gene: TRBV3-1
CDR3 protein: CASSQGRYPTDTQYF

J gene: TRBJ2-3
V gene: TRBV27
CDR3 protein: CASSTEGLAGYTDTQYF

J gene: TRBJ2-7
V gene: TRBV28
CDR3 protein: CASSLLAESYEQYF

J gene: TRBJ1-1
V gene: TRBV20-1
CDR3 protein: CSASRGGSMNTEAFF

J gene: TRBJ2-3
V gene: TRBV12-3/TRBV12-4
CDR3 protein: CASTILAGGTLFSRTDTQYF

J gene: TRBJ2-7
V gene: TRBV3-1
CDR3 protein: CASSRETGTWGSEQYF

J gene: TRBJ2-5
V gene: TRBV5-4
CDR3 protein: CASSGALANQETQYF

J gene: TRBJ2-2
V gene: TRBV18
CDR3 protein: CASSPTRSTGTGELFF

J gene: TRBJ1-6
V gene: TRBV27
CDR3 protein: CASRNLVKSYNSPLHF

J gene: TRBJ2-2
V gene: TRBV4-1
CDR3 protein: CASSQITSGRPPELFF

J gene: TRBJ1-3
V gene: TRBV6-2/TRBV6-3
CDR3 protein: CASSADSGNTIYF

J gene: TRBJ2-1
V gene: TRBV28
CDR3 protein: CASSLTGGVPGRFF

J gene: TRBJ2-5
V gene: TRBV9
CDR3 protein: CASSVGGRAGETQYF

J gene: TRBJ2-1
V gene: TRBV18
CDR3 protein: CASSPPAAGLSYNEQFF

J gene: TRBJ2-7
V gene: TRBV13
CDR3 protein: CASSLGPGATYEQYF

J gene: TRBJ1-5
V gene: TRBV5-1
CDR3 protein: CASSLGQDQPQHF

J gene: TRBJ1-1
V gene: TRBV7-3
CDR3 protein: CASSPGRENTEAFF

J gene: TRBJ2-2
V gene: TRBV19
CDR3 protein: CASSIRTITGELFF

J gene: TRBJ2-7
V gene: TRBV5-5
CDR3 protein: CASSLLGAYYYEQYF

J gene: TRBJ2-7
V gene: TRBV5-4
CDR3 protein: CASSGTGTSYEQYF

J gene: TRBJ2-7
V gene: TRBV5-1
CDR3 protein: CASTHEGLPSYEQYF

J gene: TRBJ1-1
V gene: TRBV4-1
CDR3 protein: CASSHRNREHTEAFF

J gene: TRBJ2-7
V gene: TRBV7-9
CDR3 protein: CASSSPGTTYEQYF

J gene: TRBJ1-2
V gene: TRBV4-2
CDR3 protein: CASSQDQGTGGYTF

J gene: TRBJ2-1
V gene: TRBV20-1
CDR3 protein: CSARASGGFYNEQFF